These 3 T cell receptor beta chains came from one sample sequenced in a study of T cell responses to AZD1222 COVID-19 vaccine (dated by TCRdb to the early 2020s). This sample's time point label indicates: baseline before first vaccination. Libraries were constructed by the immunoSEQ multiplex PCR assay. Sourced from immuneACCESS, this table was stored by TCRdb with only in-frame sequences that have V and J called. A share of the clones is absent; for the studies checked, an unresolved V gene accounts for under half, and the remainder has no known explanation. Here the sample has 90,000 to 150,000 clones; approximately 84% occur a single time. The ten largest clones add up to around 7.7% of the sample. The sample was peripheral blood, taken on day 0 of AZD1222 vaccination. The receptors derive from an adult in good health.

This rearrangement joins TRBV19 to TRBJ1-2, with D possibly matching TRBD1 (6 bases). Germline V gives CDR1 LNHDA, CDR2 SQIVND (reference sequence). The CDR3 has 15 amino acids. Trimming left V 7 bases short and J 3 bases short, with 18 bases between. CDR3 coding DNA: TGTGCCAGTAAGGGGCCCCGGGGGGCTGACTATGGCTACACCTTC. Its protein is CASKGPRGADYGYTF. Supplemented by reference TRBV19 and TRBJ1-2, the full variable domain reads DGGITQSPKYLFRKEGQNVTLSCEQNLNHDAMYWYRQDPGQGLRLIYYSQIVNDFQKGDIAEGYSVSREKKESFPLTVTSAQKNPTAFYLCASKGPRGADYGYTFGSGTRLTVV.

The J gene is TRBJ2-3, the V gene TRBV7-3; 10 bases map to TRBD2. V gave up 2 bases and J gave up 6 bases; unmatched junction bases: 11. The germline CDR1 and CDR2 sequences are SGHTA and FQGTGA. The CDR3 consists of 17 residues. Here the CDR3 reads CASSLEMSGRARDTQYF. The DNA for the CDR3 is TGTGCCAGCAGCTTAGAGATGAGCGGGAGGGCCAGGGATACGCAGTATTTT.

The chain links TRBV3-1 (or the pseudogene TRBV3-2) to TRBJ1-4; the D gene is possibly TRBD1 (6 bases). The V end was cut by 4 bases, the J end by 4 bases, with 13 bases between. From germline, CDR1 is LGHDT and CDR2 YNNKEL (reference sequence). This CDR3 is 15 amino acids long. CDR3 loop: CASSPWTEHNEKLFF. CDR3 in DNA: TGTGCCAGCAGCCCCTGGACAGAACATAATGAAAAACTGTTTTTT.